The next 30 T cell receptor beta chains were all read from a single sample in a study of T cell clones after liver transplantation. The assay was immunoSEQ multiplex PCR, and TCRdb's table has in-frame clones only and misses some. This sample has tens of thousands of clones, with just under 95% found just once. Sequencing used CD8+ T cells from blood, obtained 12 months after liver transplant. These receptor sequences come from a human patient who received a liver transplant. The graft donor may account for some of the T cells.

This sequence joins TRBV7-8 and TRBJ2-5; D remains unclear. V lost 3 bases, J lost 1 base, and 9 bases lay in between. The CDR3 extends over 14 amino acids. Germline values: CDR1 SGHVS, CDR2 FQNEAQ. CDR3 nucleotide sequence: TGTGCCAGCAGCTTTGAACTAAGCCAAGAGACCCAGTACTTC. Translating it yields CASSFELSQETQYF. Full variable domain (rest looked up from reference TRBV7-8 and TRBJ2-5): GAGVSQSPRYKVAKRGQDVALRCDPISGHVSLFWYQQALGQGPEFLTYFQNEAQLDKSGLPSDRFFAERPEGSVSTLKIQRTQQEDSAVYLCASSFELSQETQYFGPGTRLLVL.

This chain joins TRBV7-8 and TRBJ1-1; 7 nucleotides align to TRBD1. The CDR3 has 16 residues. CDR1 and CDR2 from the germline V gene are SGHVS and FQNEAQ. Unmatched junction bases numbered 7, after V lost 2 bases and J lost 1 base. DNA for the CDR3: TGTGCCAGCAGCTTAAGTCCCAGACAGGGGAACACTGAAGCTTTCTTT. Its protein product is CASSLSPRQGNTEAFF.

The chain carries TRBV13 and TRBJ2-7, with D possibly matching TRBD1 (5 bases). Germline lookup yields CDR1 PRHDT and CDR2 FYEKMQ (reference sequence). There are 13 residues in the CDR3. Trimming removed 1 base from V and 5 bases from J, with 9 bases in between. The CDR3 DNA sequence: TGTGCCAGCAGCTTAGAGACAGTGAACGAGCAGTACTTC. This sequence encodes CASSLETVNEQYF.

The chain uses TRBV6-6 and TRBJ2-1; 7 positions match TRBD2. The junction had 8 bases not matched to a gene; V was cut back by 11 bases and J by 1 base. The germline V gene has CDR1 MNHNY and CDR2 SVGAGI (reference sequence). The CDR3 is 14 amino acids. CDR3 region: CAGSGGGSYNEQFF. In DNA form, the CDR3 reads TGTGCCGGGAGCGGCGGGGGATCCTACAATGAGCAGTTCTTC.

This clone was picked up one time. This chain joins TRBV19 and TRBJ2-1, with a weak D call TRBD2 (5 bases). V lost 2 bases to trimming and J lost 3 bases, with 8 bases between them. The CDR3 loop spans 14 amino acids. The germline gives CDR1 LNHDA, CDR2 SQIVND (reference sequence). Written as DNA, the CDR3 is TGTGCCAGTAGTATATCCGGGATCTACAATGAGCAGTTCTTC. This translates into CASSISGIYNEQFF.

The chain carries TRBV27 and TRBJ1-5, with no clear D. The CDR3 has 14 residues. Per the germline V gene, CDR1 is MNHEY and CDR2 is SMNVEV (reference sequence). Between the trimmed V and J ends, which lost 2 bases and 0 bases, there was a span of 5 bases. The CDR3 reads CASSLGISNQPQHF. The CDR3 nucleotides read TGTGCCAGCAGTTTAGGGATTAGCAATCAGCCCCAGCATTTT.

This chain's CDR3 is CASGDWGTDTQYF. CDR3 bases: TGTGCCAGTGGGGACTGGGGAACGGATACGCAGTATTTT. The chain uses TRBV13 and TRBJ2-3; D is perhaps TRBD2 (6 bases). The CDR3 contains 13 residues. V was pared by 9 bases and J by 6 bases, with 16 bases between. Germline CDR1 reads PRHDT; CDR2 reads FYEKMQ (reference sequence).

This clone was detected only once. The rearrangement uses TRBV2 and TRBJ2-7; the D gene is possibly TRBD2 (5 bases). With 7 bases removed from V and 0 bases from J, the gap between germline ends came to 16 bases. The germline gives CDR1 SNHLY, CDR2 FYNNEI. The CDR3 is made up of 15 amino acids. Here the CDR3 reads CASINRGKISYEQYF. CDR3 sequence (DNA): TGTGCCAGCATTAACCGGGGTAAGATCTCCTACGAGCAGTACTTC.

This chain uses TRBV5-4 with TRBJ2-1, with 8 bases lining up with TRBD2. This CDR3 region has 15 residues. The germline V gene has CDR1 SGHNT and CDR2 YYREEE (reference sequence). J lost 5 bases, V lost 0 bases, and 4 bases had no gene match. The CDR3 DNA reads TGTGCCAGCAGCTTGGGGGAAGCGGGAGACAATGAGCAGTTCTTC. Translating it yields CASSLGEAGDNEQFF.

V gene TRBV5-1 combines with J gene TRBJ2-7; D is unclear. CDR1 SGHRS and CDR2 YFSETQ come from the germline V gene. CDR3 length: 14 residues. With 3 bases removed from V and 0 bases from J, the gap between germline ends came to 10 bases. The CDR3 DNA is TGCGCCAGCAGCTACCGATCTCCCTCCTACGAGCAGTACTTC. Its protein product is CASSYRSPSYEQYF.

The chain combines TRBV19 with TRBJ1-1; D remains unclear. The CDR3 runs to 15 residues. The germline V gene has CDR1 LNHDA and CDR2 SQIVND (reference sequence). Trimming removed 0 bases at V and 1 base at J, with 9 bases between. CDR3 sequence: CASSIEASGNTEAFF. In DNA form, the CDR3 reads TGTGCCAGTAGTATAGAGGCCAGTGGGAACACTGAAGCTTTCTTT.

J is TRBJ2-7 and V is TRBV12-5, with 8 nucleotides matching TRBD1. Germline V lookup: CDR1 LGHNT, CDR2 FRNRAP. The CDR3 totals 14 residues. The trim removed 7 bases at V and 3 bases at J, leaving 8 bases unmatched. CDR3 sequence: CASALDRGGYEQYF. The CDR3 coding sequence is TGTGCTAGTGCTCTCGACAGGGGAGGCTACGAGCAGTACTTC. The full variable domain, its missing parts supplied by reference TRBV12-5 and TRBJ2-7, is DARVTQTPRHKVTEMGQEVTMRCQPILGHNTVFWYRQTMMQGLELLAYFRNRAPLDDSGMPKDRFSAEMPDATLATLKIQPSEPRDSAVYFCASALDRGGYEQYFGPGTRLTVT.

The J gene is TRBJ1-1, the V gene TRBV11-3, with unresolved D. V was clipped by 1 base and J by 4 bases, with 7 bases between them. Germline V gene lookup returns CDR1 SGHNT and CDR2 YENEEA. The CDR3 sequence is 13 residues long. This chain's CDR3 is CASSLGTGTEAFF. The CDR3 DNA follows: TGTGCCAGCAGCTTAGGTACGGGCACTGAAGCTTTCTTT.

The J gene is TRBJ2-1, the V gene TRBV5-4, with 7 positions matching TRBD2. CDR3 length: 15 amino acids. V lost 5 bases and J lost 2; bases outside the gene matches: 7. CDR1 and CDR2 from the germline V gene are SGHNT and YYREEE (reference sequence). Written as DNA, the CDR3 is TGTGCCAGCAGATTGACCGCGGGGGCCTACAATGAGCAGTTCTTC. Translation gives CASRLTAGAYNEQFF.

The rearrangement links TRBV9 to TRBJ2-7, with a tentative D call TRBD2 (5 bases). CDR1 is SGDLS, CDR2 YYNGEE, per germline. V dropped 4 bases and J dropped 3 bases, with 17 bases sitting between them. CDR3 length: 15 residues. CDR3 in amino acids: CASSLSGTGNYEQYF. The CDR3 bases are TGTGCCAGCAGCCTAAGTGGCACGGGAAACTACGAGCAGTACTTC.

The J gene is TRBJ2-1, the V gene TRBV7-9; a weak D match, TRBD1 (6 bases). Germline assignment: CDR1 SEHNR and CDR2 FQNEAQ (reference sequence). The CDR3 extends over 12 amino acids. Trimming shortened V by 5 bases and J by 8 bases, and 10 bases separated the two germline ends. CDR3: CASSDRYHEQFF. In DNA, the CDR3 is TGTGCCAGCAGCGACAGGTACCATGAGCAGTTCTTC.

The chain has TRBV18 and TRBJ2-7; TRBD2 is a possible D gene (5 bases). The CDR3 runs 15 residues. Germline V lookup: CDR1 KGHSH, CDR2 LQKENI. Trimming took off 3 bases at V and 2 bases at J, with 14 bases between the two ends. The CDR3 region is CASSPQKPGTYEQYF. The DNA for the CDR3 is TGTGCCAGCTCACCTCAGAAGCCCGGGACCTACGAGCAGTACTTC.

As DNA, the CDR3 is TGCGCCAGCAGCTCAGGGACAGGGACCGTCTCCTACGAGCAGTACTTC. Amino acid sequence: CASSSGTGTVSYEQYF. This sequence joins TRBV5-1 and TRBJ2-7; 9 nucleotides match TRBD1. The CDR3 extends over 16 amino acids. The V gene end was trimmed by 3 bases and the J gene end by 0 bases; junction bases not matched to a gene: 7. CDR1 SGHRS and CDR2 YFSETQ come from the germline V gene.

The chain has TRBV4-3 and TRBJ2-7; TRBD2 agrees at 7 bases. Trimming removed 0 bases from V and 3 bases from J; junction bases left unmatched: 8. The germline V gene has CDR1 LGHNA and CDR2 YSLEER. The CDR3 runs to 16 residues. Here the CDR3 DNA reads TGCGCCAGCAGCCAAGATTGGGGACTATCCGTCTACGAGCAGTACTTC. Translating it yields CASSQDWGLSVYEQYF.

This chain connects TRBV4-2 to TRBJ1-2; 11 nucleotides match TRBD1. The CDR3 sequence is 17 residues long. CDR1 and CDR2 from the germline V gene are LGHNA and YNFKEQ. J lost 4 bases, V lost 5 bases, and 12 bases had no gene match. This CDR3 is CASSFRTGGEEIYGYTF. CDR3 nucleotide sequence: TGTGCCAGCAGCTTCCGGACAGGGGGCGAGGAAATCTATGGCTACACCTTC.

The chain has TRBV7-3 and TRBJ1-2; 10 bases map to TRBD1. This CDR3 contains 15 residues. The germline V gene has CDR1 SGHTA and CDR2 FQGTGA. The J segment lost 4 bases and the V segment lost 5 bases, leaving 7 bases of the junction unmatched. The CDR3 sequence: CASSVDGTGVYGYTF. CDR3 DNA: TGTGCCAGCAGCGTAGATGGGACAGGGGTCTATGGCTACACCTTC.

This clone was seen just once. The rearrangement links TRBV6-1 to TRBJ2-7, with D possibly called TRBD1 or TRBD2 (5 bases each). V was pared by 8 bases and J by 2 bases, with 16 bases between. The germline gives CDR1 MNHNS, CDR2 SASEGT. This CDR3 has 14 residues. CDR3 region: CASSYGDLTYEQYF. CDR3 DNA sequence: TGTGCCAGCTCATACGGGGACCTGACCTACGAGCAGTACTTC.

The CDR3 DNA reads TGTGCCAGCAGCGTAGGAGGATCCACCGGGGAGCTGTTTTTT. Residues: CASSVGGSTGELFF. The chain employs TRBV9 and TRBJ2-2; no reliable D call. With 0 bases removed from V and 4 bases from J, the gap between germline ends came to 7 bases. CDR3 size: 14 residues. Germline V gene lookup returns CDR1 SGDLS and CDR2 YYNGEE.

This rearrangement joins TRBV29-1 to TRBJ2-7; D gene unclear. The CDR3 is made up of 12 amino acids. V lost 7 bases and J 0 bases, leaving 10 bases between the germline ends. Germline V gene lookup returns CDR1 SQVTM and CDR2 ANQGSEA. The CDR3 reads CSARLLSYEQYF. CDR3 nucleotide sequence: TGCAGCGCCCGACTGCTCTCCTACGAGCAGTACTTC.

The V gene is TRBV7-9, the J gene TRBJ2-3; D call uncertain. Germline-derived CDR1 and CDR2 are SEHNR and FQNEAQ (reference sequence). The CDR3 contains 12 residues. V was trimmed by 2 bases and J by 6 bases, leaving 6 bases between them. The CDR3 DNA follows: TGTGCCAGCAGCTTATCGGGTGATACGCAGTATTTT. Its translation is CASSLSGDTQYF.

This clone has only one observation. The chain joins TRBV7-9 to TRBJ2-7, with 10 positions matching TRBD2. This CDR3 has 15 amino acids. Trimming at V came to 8 bases and at J to 3 bases, leaving 10 bases not matched to a gene. Germline-derived CDR1 and CDR2 are SEHNR and FQNEAQ (reference sequence). For the CDR3, the DNA is TGTGCCAGCTCTAGCGGGAGTGGACAGAGCTACGAGCAGTACTTC. Translated, it gives CASSSGSGQSYEQYF.

This chain connects TRBV9 to TRBJ2-2, with 8 bases matching TRBD2. The CDR3 extends over 15 amino acids. Germline CDR1 is SGDLS and CDR2 is YYNGEE. V gave up 0 bases and J gave up 2 bases; unmatched junction bases: 0. CDR3 DNA: TGTGCCAGCAGCGTAGGGACTAGCAACACCGGGGAGCTGTTTTTT. Residues: CASSVGTSNTGELFF.

The chain combines TRBV30 with TRBJ2-2; D unresolved. This CDR3 contains 16 residues. CDR1 is GTSNPN, CDR2 SVGIG, per germline (reference sequence). V was shortened by 7 bases and J by 4 bases, with 22 bases between the two germline ends. The CDR3 spells CASQVTSVSLTGELFF. Written as DNA, the CDR3 is TGTGCCTCCCAGGTGACATCAGTCAGTCTCACCGGGGAGCTGTTTTTT.

The V and J genes are TRBV12-5 and TRBJ2-6, with TRBD1 matching over 9 bases. CDR3 length: 19 amino acids. V was clipped by 4 bases and J by 0 bases; unmatched bases: 10. Germline values: CDR1 LGHNT, CDR2 FRNRAP. CDR3 residues: CASGSSRDRDPSGANVLTF. CDR3 DNA: TGTGCTAGTGGTTCCTCTCGGGACAGGGACCCCTCTGGGGCCAACGTCCTGACTTTC.

In its sample, this clone was seen once. The V call is TRBV2, the J call TRBJ1-2; D gene unclear. The CDR3 spans 11 residues. Germline loops: CDR1 SNHLY, CDR2 FYNNEI. The V gene lost 3 bases and the J gene lost 2 bases, with 1 base spanning the gap. CDR3 region: CASSDNYGYTF. CDR3 coding DNA: TGTGCCAGCAGTGACAACTATGGCTACACCTTC.